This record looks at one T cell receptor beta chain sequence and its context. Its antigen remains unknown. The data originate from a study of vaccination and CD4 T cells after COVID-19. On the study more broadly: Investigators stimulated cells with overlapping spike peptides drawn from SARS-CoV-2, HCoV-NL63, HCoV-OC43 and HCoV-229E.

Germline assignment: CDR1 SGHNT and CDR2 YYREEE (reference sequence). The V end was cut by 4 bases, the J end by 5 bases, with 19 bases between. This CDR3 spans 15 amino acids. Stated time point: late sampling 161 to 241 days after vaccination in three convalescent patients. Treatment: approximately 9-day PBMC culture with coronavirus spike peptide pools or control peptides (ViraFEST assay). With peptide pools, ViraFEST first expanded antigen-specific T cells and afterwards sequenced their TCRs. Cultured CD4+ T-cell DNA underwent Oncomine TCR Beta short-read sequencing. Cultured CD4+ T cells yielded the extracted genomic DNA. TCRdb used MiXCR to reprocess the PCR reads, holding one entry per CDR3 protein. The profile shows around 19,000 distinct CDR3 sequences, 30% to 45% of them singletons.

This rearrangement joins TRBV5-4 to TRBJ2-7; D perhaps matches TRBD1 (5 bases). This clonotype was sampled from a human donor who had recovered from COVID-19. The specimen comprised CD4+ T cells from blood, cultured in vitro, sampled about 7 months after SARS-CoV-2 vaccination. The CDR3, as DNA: TGTGCCAGCAGCCAACAAGGGGCACAGAAAGACGAGCAGTACTTC. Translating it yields CASSQQGAQKDEQYF.